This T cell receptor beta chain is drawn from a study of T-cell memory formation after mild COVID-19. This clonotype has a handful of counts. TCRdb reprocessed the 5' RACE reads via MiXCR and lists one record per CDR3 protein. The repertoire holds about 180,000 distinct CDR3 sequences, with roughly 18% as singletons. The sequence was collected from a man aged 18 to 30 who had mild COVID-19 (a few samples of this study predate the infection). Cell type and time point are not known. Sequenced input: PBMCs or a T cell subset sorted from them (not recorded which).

CDR3 coding DNA: TGTGCCAGCAGTTCACCGGGACACCGGTGGAACGAGCAGTACGTC. Translation gives CASSSPGHRWNEQYV. The V and J genes are TRBV28 and TRBJ2-7, with a weak D call TRBD1 (6 bases). V shed 4 bases and J shed 5 bases, with 18 bases lying between them. The CDR3 is 15 amino acids. CDR1 MDHEN and CDR2 SYDVKM come from the germline V gene.